These 6 T cell receptor beta chains were sequenced from one sample in a study of low-dose radiotherapy and immunotherapy resistance in tumors. TRAV- and TRBV-specific primers, spanning alpha and beta chains, primed first-strand cDNA. TCRs underwent 20 PCR cycles of amplification with a constant-region primer and V-primer adapter. One entry per CDR3 protein results from TCRdb running MiXCR on the reads. The repertoire holds around 84,000 distinct CDR3 sequences, about a sixth seen once, with less than 1.5% in the top ten. This sample's time point: after trial treatment. Indicated treatment: LDRT plus nivolumab, ipilimumab, low-dose cyclophosphamide and aspirin (RACIN trial). The material sequenced was PBMCs, taken after low-dose radiotherapy plus immunotherapy. These receptors came from a male donor with prostate cancer.

This clonotype came up many times. This chain uses TRBV19 with TRBJ2-4, with D perhaps matching TRBD1 (5 bases). V lost 6 bases and J 0 bases, leaving 15 bases between the germline ends. CDR3 length equals 16 residues. Germline V gene sequence: CDR1 LNHDA, CDR2 SQIVND (reference sequence). CDR3 in DNA: TGTGCCAGTAGCATACTGACAGAATTAGCCAAAAACATTCAGTACTTC. This sequence encodes CASSILTELAKNIQYF.

This clonotype was observed many times. This rearrangement joins TRBV12-5 to TRBJ1-1; tentative D call: TRBD1 (6 bases). V dropped 1 base and J dropped 1 base, with 10 bases sitting between them. Looked up from germline, CDR1 is LGHNT and CDR2 is FRNRAP. The CDR3 is 15 residues long. CDR3 in DNA: TGTGCTAGTGGTTTGGCAGAACAGGGGAACACTGAAGCTTTCTTT. Amino acid sequence: CASGLAEQGNTEAFF.

This clonotype was observed at least ten times. The rearrangement links TRBV9 to TRBJ2-5, with D perhaps assigned TRBD1 or TRBD2 (6 bases each). This CDR3 spans 14 amino acids. With 3 bases removed from V and 1 base from J, the gap between germline ends came to 10 bases. The germline V gene encodes CDR1 SGDLS and CDR2 YYNGEE. The chain's CDR3 is CASSEGGFQETQYF. CDR3 sequence (DNA): TGTGCCAGCAGCGAGGGGGGCTTCCAAGAGACCCAGTACTTC. The full variable domain, with the rest looked up from reference TRBV9 and TRBJ2-5, is DSGVTQTPKHLITATGQRVTLRCSPRSGDLSVYWYQQSLDQGLQFLIQYYNGEERAKGNILERFSAQQFPDLHSELNLSSLELGDSALYFCASSEGGFQETQYFGPGTRLLVL.

This clonotype was counted many times. The chain joins TRBV29-1 to TRBJ2-1, with TRBD1 identical over 8 bases. Unmatched junction bases numbered 5, after V lost 7 bases and J lost 3 bases. This CDR3 has 13 residues. Germline loops: CDR1 SQVTM, CDR2 ANQGSEA. In nucleotides, the CDR3 is TGCAGCGCCGGACAGGGAATCTACAATGAGCAGTTCTTC. Translating it yields CSAGQGIYNEQFF.

This clonotype showed up many times. The chain employs TRBV7-9 and TRBJ2-1; no firm D call. CDR1 is SEHNR and CDR2 is FQNEAQ in the germline V gene (reference sequence). The CDR3 extends over 10 amino acids. V was trimmed by 0 bases and J by 9 bases, leaving 0 bases between them. The CDR3: CASSLAEQFF. CDR3 nucleotides: TGTGCCAGCAGCTTAGCTGAGCAGTTCTTC.

Regarding this clonotype: This likely stems from a read error, as it lies one base from a far larger clone. This chain connects TRBV6-2 or TRBV6-3 to TRBJ1-1, with 7 positions matching TRBD1. Germline CDR1 MNHEY, CDR2 SVGEGT. V trimming: 7 bases; J trimming: 0 bases; junction bases outside the gene matches: 2. The CDR3 is 13 residues long. CDR3: CASMTGMNTEAFF. The DNA of the CDR3 is TGTGCCAGCATGACAGGGATGAACACTGAAGCTTTCTTT.